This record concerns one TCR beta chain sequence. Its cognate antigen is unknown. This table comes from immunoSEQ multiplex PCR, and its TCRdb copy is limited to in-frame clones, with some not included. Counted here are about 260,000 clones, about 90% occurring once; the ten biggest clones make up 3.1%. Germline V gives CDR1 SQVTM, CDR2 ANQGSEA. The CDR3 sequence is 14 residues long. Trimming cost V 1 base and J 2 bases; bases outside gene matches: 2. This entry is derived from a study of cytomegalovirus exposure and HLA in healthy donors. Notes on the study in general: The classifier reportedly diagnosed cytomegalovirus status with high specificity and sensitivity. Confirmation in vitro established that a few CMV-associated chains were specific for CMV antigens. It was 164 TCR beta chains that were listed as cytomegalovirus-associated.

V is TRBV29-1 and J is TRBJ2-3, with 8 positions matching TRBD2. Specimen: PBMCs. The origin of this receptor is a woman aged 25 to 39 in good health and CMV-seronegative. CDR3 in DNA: TGCAGCGTTGAAGGGACTAGCTCCACAGATACGCAGTATTTT. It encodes CSVEGTSSTDTQYF.